The rows below give T cell receptor beta chains drawn from one sample of a study of T cells in Graves' hyperthyroidism and ophthalmopathy. One entry per CDR3 protein, called by TCRdb with MiXCR from the multiplex PCR reads. The table has around 190,000 distinct CDR3 sequences, less than 20% seen once. The sequenced sample was blood. These receptors were collected from a woman in her forties or fifties with Graves' hyperthyroidism. CDR3s include the opening cysteine and the closing phenylalanine or tryptophan. Each record gives: clone size, J gene, D gene, V gene, CDR3 protein, CDR3 DNA. The D gene is left open where the match is weak. Clone size is shown for a subset of rows, as once, few, many or a class of expanded clone.

abundance: NA
j_gene: TRBJ1-1
d_gene: NA
v_gene: TRBV7-6
CDR3aa: CASSLAPLDDSYTEAFF
CDR3nt: TGTGCCAGCAGCTTAGCCCCTCTTGATGACAGTTACACTGAAGCTTTCTTT

abundance: NA
j_gene: TRBJ2-5
d_gene: TRBD1
v_gene: TRBV20-1
CDR3aa: CSARDGDRGSETQYF
CDR3nt: TGCAGTGCTAGAGATGGAGACAGGGGATCAGAGACCCAGTACTTC

abundance: many
j_gene: TRBJ1-1
d_gene: TRBD1
v_gene: TRBV20-1
CDR3aa: CSARKGQMNTEAFF
CDR3nt: TGCAGTGCTAGAAAGGGACAGATGAACACTGAAGCTTTCTTT

abundance: many
j_gene: TRBJ2-1
d_gene: TRBD2
v_gene: TRBV20-1
CDR3aa: CSASLGGGRNEQFF
CDR3nt: TGCAGTGCTAGTTTGGGGGGGGGACGCAATGAGCAGTTCTTC

abundance: NA
j_gene: TRBJ1-4
d_gene: NA
v_gene: TRBV20-1
CDR3aa: CSAREGEKLFF
CDR3nt: TGCAGTGCTAGAGAGGGAGAAAAACTGTTTTTT

abundance: many
j_gene: TRBJ2-3
d_gene: TRBD2
v_gene: TRBV6-1
CDR3aa: CASRPPAGGPPDTQYF
CDR3nt: TGTGCCAGCAGGCCCCCCGCGGGAGGGCCTCCCGATACGCAGTATTTT

abundance: many
j_gene: TRBJ2-5
d_gene: NA
v_gene: TRBV11-2
CDR3aa: CASSLGGRQETQYF
CDR3nt: TGTGCCAGCAGCTTAGGAGGCAGACAAGAGACCCAGTACTTC

abundance: NA
j_gene: TRBJ2-3
d_gene: NA
v_gene: TRBV5-6
CDR3aa: CASSLGRFSTDTQYF
CDR3nt: TGTGCCAGCAGCTTGGGCAGGTTTAGCACAGATACGCAGTATTTT

abundance: many
j_gene: TRBJ2-3
d_gene: TRBD2
v_gene: TRBV29-1
CDR3aa: CSVAGRGEADTQYF
CDR3nt: TGCAGCGTTGCCGGGAGGGGAGAAGCAGATACGCAGTATTTT

abundance: many
j_gene: TRBJ2-4
d_gene: TRBD1
v_gene: TRBV11-2
CDR3aa: CASSDRDRGPIQYF
CDR3nt: TGTGCCAGCAGCGACCGGGACAGGGGGCCCATTCAGTACTTC

abundance: many
j_gene: TRBJ1-1
d_gene: NA
v_gene: TRBV27
CDR3aa: CASTPAPQGLIMNTEAFF
CDR3nt: TGTGCCAGCACCCCTGCTCCCCAGGGGCTCATCATGAACACTGAAGCTTTCTTT

abundance: many
j_gene: TRBJ2-7
d_gene: NA
v_gene: TRBV24-1
CDR3aa: CATSETGTTIEQYF
CDR3nt: TGTGCCACCAGTGAAACCGGGACAACGATCGAGCAGTACTTC

abundance: few
j_gene: TRBJ2-3
d_gene: TRBD2
v_gene: TRBV7-9
CDR3aa: CASSPTGGGGPTDTQYF
CDR3nt: TGTGCCAGCAGCCCGACCGGGGGGGGGGGCCCCACAGATACGCAGTATTTT

abundance: many
j_gene: TRBJ2-1
d_gene: NA
v_gene: TRBV7-9
CDR3aa: CASSDERGGAYNEQFF
CDR3nt: TGTGCCAGCAGCGACGAAAGGGGGGGCGCCTACAATGAGCAGTTCTTC

abundance: many
j_gene: TRBJ2-5
d_gene: NA
v_gene: TRBV7-9
CDR3aa: CASSQTRKRETQYF
CDR3nt: TGTGCCAGCAGTCAAACGCGAAAAAGGGAGACCCAGTACTTC

abundance: NA
j_gene: TRBJ1-5
d_gene: NA
v_gene: TRBV19
CDR3aa: CASSIRTDNQPQHF
CDR3nt: TGTGCCAGTAGTATTAGGACAGACAATCAGCCCCAGCATTTT

abundance: many
j_gene: TRBJ2-2
d_gene: TRBD2
v_gene: TRBV18
CDR3aa: CASSPWAGDTGELFF
CDR3nt: TGTGCCAGCTCACCCTGGGCGGGGGACACCGGGGAGCTGTTTTTT

abundance: NA
j_gene: TRBJ2-6
d_gene: TRBD1
v_gene: TRBV12-3/TRBV12-4
CDR3aa: CASTSTGEGANVLTF
CDR3nt: TGTGCCAGCACCTCAACAGGGGAAGGGGCCAACGTCCTGACTTTC

abundance: NA
j_gene: TRBJ2-1
d_gene: NA
v_gene: TRBV30
CDR3aa: CAWAPWGRYNEQFF
CDR3nt: TGTGCCTGGGCCCCCTGGGGTCGATACAATGAGCAGTTCTTC

abundance: NA
j_gene: TRBJ1-4
d_gene: NA
v_gene: TRBV29-1
CDR3aa: CSVGQGVGEKLFF
CDR3nt: TGCAGCGTCGGACAAGGGGTGGGTGAAAAACTGTTTTTT

abundance: NA
j_gene: TRBJ1-5
d_gene: NA
v_gene: TRBV12-3/TRBV12-4
CDR3aa: CASTPTASNQPQHF
CDR3nt: TGTGCCAGCACCCCGACAGCTAGCAATCAGCCCCAGCATTTT

abundance: few
j_gene: TRBJ2-7
d_gene: NA
v_gene: TRBV10-3
CDR3aa: CAISEMGDEQYF
CDR3nt: TGTGCCATCAGTGAGATGGGTGACGAGCAGTACTTC

abundance: NA
j_gene: TRBJ1-2
d_gene: TRBD1
v_gene: TRBV5-1
CDR3aa: CASSPGQGGHYGYTF
CDR3nt: TGCGCCAGCAGCCCTGGACAGGGAGGACACTATGGCTACACCTTC

abundance: NA
j_gene: TRBJ1-3
d_gene: NA
v_gene: TRBV5-5
CDR3aa: CASSSRSSGNTIYF
CDR3nt: TGTGCCAGCAGCTCCCGGAGCTCTGGAAACACCATATATTTT

abundance: many
j_gene: TRBJ2-3
d_gene: TRBD1
v_gene: TRBV29-1
CDR3aa: CSVEDRGTGGTDTQYF
CDR3nt: TGCAGCGTTGAAGATCGGGGGACAGGGGGGACAGATACGCAGTATTTT

abundance: NA
j_gene: TRBJ2-7
d_gene: TRBD1
v_gene: TRBV30
CDR3aa: CACNRDRGLYEQYF
CDR3nt: TGTGCCTGCAACCGGGACAGGGGGTTGTACGAGCAGTACTTC

abundance: many
j_gene: TRBJ2-1
d_gene: NA
v_gene: TRBV6-6
CDR3aa: CASSYPPEPRCGNNEQFF
CDR3nt: TGTGCCAGCAGTTACCCCCCGGAACCCCGGTGTGGAAACAATGAGCAGTTCTTC

abundance: many
j_gene: TRBJ1-5
d_gene: TRBD1
v_gene: TRBV11-2
CDR3aa: CASSKKDRGNQPQHF
CDR3nt: TGTGCCAGCAGCAAAAAGGACAGGGGAAATCAGCCCCAGCATTTT

abundance: many
j_gene: TRBJ2-3
d_gene: TRBD1
v_gene: TRBV28
CDR3aa: CASSLYLRDRDTQYF
CDR3nt: TGTGCCAGCAGTTTGTACCTGCGGGACAGGGATACGCAGTATTTT

abundance: NA
j_gene: TRBJ1-1
d_gene: NA
v_gene: TRBV10-2
CDR3aa: CASSERGQNTEAFF
CDR3nt: TGCGCCAGCAGTGAGAGGGGTCAGAACACTGAAGCTTTCTTT

abundance: many
j_gene: TRBJ1-5
d_gene: NA
v_gene: TRBV6-1
CDR3aa: CASTRRGSDQPQHF
CDR3nt: TGTGCCAGCACCCGGAGAGGTTCGGATCAGCCCCAGCATTTT

abundance: few
j_gene: TRBJ1-3
d_gene: NA
v_gene: TRBV6-2/TRBV6-3
CDR3aa: CASTLGRISGNTIYF
CDR3nt: TGTGCCAGCACTTTGGGACGGATCTCTGGAAACACCATATATTTT

abundance: many
j_gene: TRBJ2-5
d_gene: NA
v_gene: TRBV20-1
CDR3aa: CSARKQGGETQYF
CDR3nt: TGCAGTGCTAGAAAACAGGGTGGCGAGACCCAGTACTTC

abundance: many
j_gene: TRBJ1-1
d_gene: NA
v_gene: TRBV27
CDR3aa: CASRTTVMNTEAFF
CDR3nt: TGTGCCAGCAGAACGACCGTTATGAACACTGAAGCTTTCTTT

abundance: NA
j_gene: TRBJ1-5
d_gene: NA
v_gene: TRBV7-8
CDR3aa: CASKSGDQPQHF
CDR3nt: TGTGCCAGCAAATCAGGTGATCAGCCCCAGCATTTT

abundance: few
j_gene: TRBJ2-7
d_gene: NA
v_gene: TRBV29-1
CDR3aa: CSGSGDRRTYEQYF
CDR3nt: TGCAGCGGGAGCGGGGACAGGCGAACCTACGAGCAGTACTTC

abundance: NA
j_gene: TRBJ2-2
d_gene: TRBD1
v_gene: TRBV11-2
CDR3aa: CASSLDHQGVGELFF
CDR3nt: TGTGCCAGCAGCTTAGATCATCAGGGGGTCGGGGAGCTGTTTTTT

abundance: few
j_gene: TRBJ2-5
d_gene: NA
v_gene: TRBV3-1
CDR3aa: CASSSFRDTETQYF
CDR3nt: TGTGCCAGCAGCTCCTTCCGGGACACGGAGACCCAGTACTTC

abundance: NA
j_gene: TRBJ2-1
d_gene: NA
v_gene: TRBV19
CDR3aa: CASSIRGWGTGSNEQFF
CDR3nt: TGTGCCAGTAGTATCCGAGGGTGGGGTACGGGAAGCAATGAGCAGTTCTTC

abundance: NA
j_gene: TRBJ2-7
d_gene: TRBD2
v_gene: TRBV19
CDR3aa: CASSIWPLAGAAYEQYF
CDR3nt: TGTGCCAGTAGTATCTGGCCCTTAGCGGGAGCGGCCTACGAGCAGTACTTC

abundance: few
j_gene: TRBJ2-4
d_gene: TRBD1
v_gene: TRBV7-9
CDR3aa: CASSPNKRTGTAGDIQYF
CDR3nt: TGTGCCAGCAGCCCCAATAAGAGGACAGGGACTGCCGGGGACATTCAGTACTTC

abundance: NA
j_gene: TRBJ2-1
d_gene: TRBD2
v_gene: TRBV20-1
CDR3aa: CSAPLAGISYNEQFF
CDR3nt: TGCAGTGCCCCACTAGCGGGAATCTCTTACAATGAGCAGTTCTTC

abundance: NA
j_gene: TRBJ1-4
d_gene: NA
v_gene: TRBV20-1
CDR3aa: CSAFRGEKLFF
CDR3nt: TGCAGTGCGTTCCGGGGAGAAAAACTGTTTTTT

abundance: many
j_gene: TRBJ1-2
d_gene: NA
v_gene: TRBV12-3/TRBV12-4
CDR3aa: CASSSTTGHYTF
CDR3nt: TGTGCCAGCAGTTCTACCACAGGACACTACACCTTC

abundance: NA
j_gene: TRBJ2-7
d_gene: NA
v_gene: TRBV11-2
CDR3aa: CASSLQQGFAYEQYF
CDR3nt: TGTGCCAGCAGCTTACAGCAGGGGTTCGCCTACGAGCAGTACTTC

abundance: many
j_gene: TRBJ2-1
d_gene: NA
v_gene: TRBV24-1
CDR3aa: CATSDPWRGRGNNEQFF
CDR3nt: TGTGCCACCAGTGATCCCTGGCGGGGGCGAGGGAACAATGAGCAGTTCTTC

abundance: many
j_gene: TRBJ2-1
d_gene: NA
v_gene: TRBV7-9
CDR3aa: CASSLYARPEQFF
CDR3nt: TGTGCCAGCAGCTTATACGCCCGCCCTGAGCAGTTCTTC

abundance: many
j_gene: TRBJ1-1
d_gene: NA
v_gene: TRBV28
CDR3aa: CASSLDQTTEAFF
CDR3nt: TGTGCCAGCAGTTTAGATCAAACAACTGAAGCTTTCTTT

abundance: many
j_gene: TRBJ1-2
d_gene: TRBD1
v_gene: TRBV30
CDR3aa: CAWNSGTGANYGYTF
CDR3nt: TGTGCCTGGAACTCCGGGACAGGGGCTAACTATGGCTACACCTTC